This T cell receptor beta chain was identified during a study of HIV-infected children after antiretroviral therapy interruption. Study conclusions and caveats: Naive CD4+ sequences overlapped less between time points once interruption began. Some non-naive CD45RA+ T cells might be present among sorted naive cells.

Specified treatment: PENTA 11 planned treatment interruption arm or continuous ART arm. Unique molecular identifiers were included in an RNA-based 3' RACE TCR library. TCRdb reprocessed the 3' RACE reads with MiXCR, giving one entry per CDR3 protein. The sample includes more than 35,000 distinct CDR3 sequences, more than 6.5% of them seen just once. The CDR3 spans 15 residues. Per germline, CDR1 PRHDT and CDR2 FYEKMQ (reference sequence). With regard to this clonotype: Its target is unknown. The junction and the germline gene differ at one end; a read error may be behind it.

The chain couples TRBV13 to TRBJ2-3; TRBD2 is a possible D gene (5 bases). This receptor was taken from a pool of human donors with HIV. Sample: CD45RA+ CD4+ T cells from PBMCs, pooled from several time points, taken from a donor given antiretroviral therapy, either interrupted or continuous. Subset given: naive CD4+ CD45RA+ CD45RO- T cells. The CDR3 loop reads CASSGLGSSAETLYF. The CDR3 bases are TGTGCCAGCTCAGGACTGGGGTCTAGTGCAGAAACGCTGTATTTT.